This T cell receptor beta chain was observed in a study of TIL therapy for anti-PD-1-resistant metastatic lung cancer. Points from the study as a whole: Treatment-naive, never-smoker and oncogene-addicted patients were overrepresented in this highly selected cohort.

With respect to this clone: Its specificity is not known.

The immunoSEQ assay was v3. Sequencing depth was approximately 2 million read pairs for survey level, roughly 4.5-6 million for deep. TCRdb's table, derived via immunoSEQ multiplex PCR, lists solely in-frame clones and lacks some. The sample has roughly 50,000 clones, 70% to 85% seen once. V lost 6 bases and J 0 bases, leaving 11 bases between the germline ends. This CDR3 is built from 14 residues. Germline CDR1 and CDR2: SNHLY and FYNNEI. This sample's time point: pre-treatment sample, taken before nivolumab and TIL therapy. Pleural nodules or supraclavicular lymph nodes made up most of the excised metastases sampled. Patients were adults with stage 4 NSCLC.

The rearrangement links TRBV2 to TRBJ1-2; D remains ambiguous. Sequencing was performed on tumor tissue, taken at baseline. The receptor comes from a person aged 25-80 years with non-small cell lung cancer. The CDR3 DNA is TGTGCCAGCAGCTGGGCACCTACTAACTATGGCTACACCTTC. This gives the protein CASSWAPTNYGYTF. The full variable domain, rest sourced from reference TRBV2 and TRBJ1-2, is EPEVTQTPSHQVTQMGQEVILRCVPISNHLYFYWYRQILGQKVEFLVSFYNNEISEKSEIFDDQFSVERPDGSNFTLKIRSTKLEDSAMYFCASSWAPTNYGYTFGSGTRLTVV.